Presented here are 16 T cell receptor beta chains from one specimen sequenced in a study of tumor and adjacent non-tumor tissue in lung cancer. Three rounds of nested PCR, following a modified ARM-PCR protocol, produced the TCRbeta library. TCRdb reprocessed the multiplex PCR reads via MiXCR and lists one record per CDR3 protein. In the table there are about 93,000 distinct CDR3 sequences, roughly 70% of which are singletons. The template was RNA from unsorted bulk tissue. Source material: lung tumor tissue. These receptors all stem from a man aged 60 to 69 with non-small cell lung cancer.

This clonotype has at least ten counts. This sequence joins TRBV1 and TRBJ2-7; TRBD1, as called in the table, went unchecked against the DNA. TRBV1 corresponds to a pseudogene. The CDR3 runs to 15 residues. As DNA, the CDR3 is TGCACCAGCAGGCCCCGGGACAGGGGGAGTCACGAGCAGTACTTC. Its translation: CTSRPRDRGSHEQYF.

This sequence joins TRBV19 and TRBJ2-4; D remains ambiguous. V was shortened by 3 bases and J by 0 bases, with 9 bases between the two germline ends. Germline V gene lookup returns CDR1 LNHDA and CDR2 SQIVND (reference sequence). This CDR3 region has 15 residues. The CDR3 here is CASSITRLAKNIQYF. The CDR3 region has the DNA TGTGCCAGTAGTATCACCCGACTAGCCAAAAACATTCAGTACTTC. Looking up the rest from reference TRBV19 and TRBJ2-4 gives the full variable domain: DGGITQSPKYLFRKEGQNVTLSCEQNLNHDAMYWYRQDPGQGLRLIYYSQIVNDFQKGDIAEGYSVSREKKESFPLTVTSAQKNPTAFYLCASSITRLAKNIQYFGAGTRLSVL.

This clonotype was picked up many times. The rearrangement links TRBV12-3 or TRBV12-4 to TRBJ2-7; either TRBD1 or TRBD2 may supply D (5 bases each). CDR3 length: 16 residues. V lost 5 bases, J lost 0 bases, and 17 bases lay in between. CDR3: CASSGGLGVDSYEQYF. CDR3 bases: TGTGCCAGCAGTGGGGGTTTAGGAGTCGACTCCTACGAGCAGTACTTC.

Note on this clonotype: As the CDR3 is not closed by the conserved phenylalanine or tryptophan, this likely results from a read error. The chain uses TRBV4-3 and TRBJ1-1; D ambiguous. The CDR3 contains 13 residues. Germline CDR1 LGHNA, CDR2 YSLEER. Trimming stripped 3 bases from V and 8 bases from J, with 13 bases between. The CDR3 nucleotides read TGCGCCAGCAGCCAGGATCTCTCAACAGAAGCTTTCTTA. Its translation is CASSQDLSTEAFL.

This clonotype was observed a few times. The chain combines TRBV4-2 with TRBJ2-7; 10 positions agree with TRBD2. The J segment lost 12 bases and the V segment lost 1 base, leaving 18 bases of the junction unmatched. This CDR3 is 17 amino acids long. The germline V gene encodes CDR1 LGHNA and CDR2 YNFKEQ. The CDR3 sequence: CASSQVGAGGLECEWYF. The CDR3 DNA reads TGTGCCAGCAGCCAAGTTGGAGCGGGAGGGCTGGAGTGCGAGTGGTACTTC.

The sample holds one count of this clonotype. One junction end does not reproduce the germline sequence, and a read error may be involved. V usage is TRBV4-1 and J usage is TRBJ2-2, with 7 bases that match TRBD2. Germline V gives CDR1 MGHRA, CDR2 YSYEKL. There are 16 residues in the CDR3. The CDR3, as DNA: TGCGCCAGCAGCCGGGCGGGAGCGGGGAATACCGAGGAGCTGTTTTTT. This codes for CASSRAGAGNTEELFF.

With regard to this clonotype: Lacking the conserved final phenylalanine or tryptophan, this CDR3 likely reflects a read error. The CDR3 nucleotides are TGTGCCAGAAGCTTGTCCCCAGGGGGCCCTGGCTACACCCTC. The encoded protein is CARSLSPGGPGYTL. J is TRBJ1-2 and V is TRBV13; 8 nucleotides line up with TRBD1. This CDR3 is 14 amino acids long. Germline V CDR1 and CDR2: PRHDT, FYEKMQ (reference sequence).

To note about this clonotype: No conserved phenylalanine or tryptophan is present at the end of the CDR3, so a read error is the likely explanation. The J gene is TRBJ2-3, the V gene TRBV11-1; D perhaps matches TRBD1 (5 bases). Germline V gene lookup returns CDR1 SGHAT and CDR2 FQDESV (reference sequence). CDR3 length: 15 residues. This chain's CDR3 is CASILARVLSDTQYL. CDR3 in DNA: TGTGCTAGCATCTTGGCCAGGGTATTGTCGGATACGCAGTATTTA.

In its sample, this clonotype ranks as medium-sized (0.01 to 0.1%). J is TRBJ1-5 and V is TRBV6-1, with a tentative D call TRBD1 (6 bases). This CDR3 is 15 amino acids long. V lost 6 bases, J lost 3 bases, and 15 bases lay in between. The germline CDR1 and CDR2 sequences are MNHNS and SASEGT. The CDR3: CASRGGQGTNQPQHF. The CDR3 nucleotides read TGTGCCAGCAGGGGAGGTCAGGGGACCAATCAGCCCCAGCATTTT.

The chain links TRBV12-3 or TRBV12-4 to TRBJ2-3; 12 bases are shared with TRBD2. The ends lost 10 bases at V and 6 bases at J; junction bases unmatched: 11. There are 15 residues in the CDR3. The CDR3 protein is CATSTLAGGGDTQYF. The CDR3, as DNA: TGTGCCACTAGTACACTAGCGGGGGGTGGGGATACGCAGTATTTT.

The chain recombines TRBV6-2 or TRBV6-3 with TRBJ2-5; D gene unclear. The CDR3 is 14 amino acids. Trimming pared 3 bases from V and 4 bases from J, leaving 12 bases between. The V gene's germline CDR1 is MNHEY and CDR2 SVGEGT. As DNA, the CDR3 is TGTGCCAGCAGTTATTCTTGGATAATAGAGACCCAGTACTTC. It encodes CASSYSWIIETQYF.

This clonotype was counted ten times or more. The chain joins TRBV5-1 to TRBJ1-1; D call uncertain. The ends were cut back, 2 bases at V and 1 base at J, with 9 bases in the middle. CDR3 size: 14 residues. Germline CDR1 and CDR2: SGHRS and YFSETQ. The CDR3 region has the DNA TGCGCCAGCAGCTTAGGCGCAGCGAACACTGAAGCTTTCTTT. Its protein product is CASSLGAANTEAFF.

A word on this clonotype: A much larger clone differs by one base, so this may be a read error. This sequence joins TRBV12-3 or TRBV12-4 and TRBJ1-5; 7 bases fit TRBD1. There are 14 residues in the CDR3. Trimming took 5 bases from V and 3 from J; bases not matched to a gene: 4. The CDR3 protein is CASSMTGINQPQHF. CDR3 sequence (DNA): TGTGCCAGCAGTATGACAGGGATCAATCAGCCCCAGCATTTT.

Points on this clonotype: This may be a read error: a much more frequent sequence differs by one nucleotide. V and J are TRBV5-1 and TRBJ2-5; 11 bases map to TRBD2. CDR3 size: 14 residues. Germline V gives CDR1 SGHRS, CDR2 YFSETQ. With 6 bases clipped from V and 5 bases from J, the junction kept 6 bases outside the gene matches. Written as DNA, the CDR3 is TGCGCCAGCAATCGACTAGCGGGGTATGAGACCCAGTACTTC. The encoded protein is CASNRLAGYETQYF. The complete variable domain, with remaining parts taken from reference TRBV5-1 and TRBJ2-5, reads KAGVTQTPRYLIKTRGQQVTLSCSPISGHRSVSWYQQTPGQGLQFLFEYFSETQRNKGNFPGRFSGRQFSNSRSEMNVSTLELGDSALYLCASNRLAGYETQYFGPGTRLLVL.

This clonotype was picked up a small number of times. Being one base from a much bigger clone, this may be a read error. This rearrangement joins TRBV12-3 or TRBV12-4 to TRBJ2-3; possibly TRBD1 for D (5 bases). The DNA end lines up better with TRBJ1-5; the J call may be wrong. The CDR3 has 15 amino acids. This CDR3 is CASSPKRGGPDTQHF. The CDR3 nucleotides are TGTGCCAGCAGTCCCAAGCGGGGGGGTCCAGATACGCAGCATTTT.

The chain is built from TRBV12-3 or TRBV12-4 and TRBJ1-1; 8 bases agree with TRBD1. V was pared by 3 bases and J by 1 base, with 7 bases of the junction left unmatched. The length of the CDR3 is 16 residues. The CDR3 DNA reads TGTGCCAGCAGTTTTCCAGGGGGCTGGAGGAACACTGAAGCTTTCTTT. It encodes CASSFPGGWRNTEAFF.